This entry concerns a single T cell receptor beta chain. CDR3 length: 16 residues. Germline CDR1 ENHRY, CDR2 SYGVKD. V lost 2 bases and J 2 bases, leaving 16 bases between the germline ends. Libraries were prepared by immunoSEQ multiplex PCR; TCRdb keeps only in-frame clonotypes and omits some of them. The sample has roughly 230,000 clones, around 84% seen once. This sample was taken from a study of blood T cell repertoires in COVID-19. The TCR comes from a woman aged 45 to 65 who had been exposed to COVID-19. The chain carries TRBV10-3 and TRBJ2-7, with D possibly TRBD2 on 5 matching bases. Material for sequencing was PBMCs or T cells enriched from blood (not recorded which). CDR3 nucleotides: TGTGCCATCAGTGAGGCCGGACTCTCGGTGGCCTACGAGCAGTACTTC. Protein: CAISEAGLSVAYEQYF.